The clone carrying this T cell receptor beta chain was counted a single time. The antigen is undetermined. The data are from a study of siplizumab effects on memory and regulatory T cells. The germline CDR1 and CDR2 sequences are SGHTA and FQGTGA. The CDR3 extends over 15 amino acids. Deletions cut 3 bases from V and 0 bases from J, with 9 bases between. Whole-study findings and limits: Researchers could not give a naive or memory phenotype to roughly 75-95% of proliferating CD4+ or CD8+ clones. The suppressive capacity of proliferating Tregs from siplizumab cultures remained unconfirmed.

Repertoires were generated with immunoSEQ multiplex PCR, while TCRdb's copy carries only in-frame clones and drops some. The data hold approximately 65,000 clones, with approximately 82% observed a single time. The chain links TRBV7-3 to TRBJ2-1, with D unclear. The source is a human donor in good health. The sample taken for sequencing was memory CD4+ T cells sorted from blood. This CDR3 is CASSFSSNSYNEQFF. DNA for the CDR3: TGTGCCAGCAGCTTTAGTTCAAACTCCTACAATGAGCAGTTCTTC.